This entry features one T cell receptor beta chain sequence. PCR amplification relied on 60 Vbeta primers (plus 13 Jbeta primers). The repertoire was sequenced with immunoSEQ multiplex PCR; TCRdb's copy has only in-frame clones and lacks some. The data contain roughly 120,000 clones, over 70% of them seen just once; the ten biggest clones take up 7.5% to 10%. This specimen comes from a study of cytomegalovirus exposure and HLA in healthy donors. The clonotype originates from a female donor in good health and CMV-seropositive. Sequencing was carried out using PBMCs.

Here the CDR3 reads CASSQDRGQGLPDTQYF. Written as DNA, the CDR3 is TGCGCCAGCAGCCAAGACCGGGGACAGGGACTCCCAGATACGCAGTATTTT. The chain recombines TRBV4-1 with TRBJ2-3; TRBD1 matches 9 bases. This CDR3 is built from 17 residues. Germline V lookup: CDR1 MGHRA, CDR2 YSYEKL. J gave up 4 bases and V 0 bases, and 8 bases lay outside the gene matches.